A selection of T cell receptor beta chains follows, all from one sample in a study of B cell selection in AIRE deficiency. Assay: immunoSEQ multiplex PCR; the TCRdb copy retains only in-frame clones and omits some. Of 20,000 to 25,000 clones listed, about 98% are singletons. Sequencing used conventional CD4+ T cells sorted from PBMCs. The receptor set was obtained from a human donor with AIRE deficiency. CDR3s include the opening cysteine and the closing phenylalanine or tryptophan. A D gene is named only where the DNA matches it firmly. Expanded clones are given a class, and other clones once, few, many or no size at all.

TRBV6-6	TRBD2	TRBJ2-1	.	TGTGCCAGCAGTTACTCGGGAGGGTCCCTTTACAATGAGCAGTTCTTC	CASSYSGGSLYNEQFF
TRBV4-3	.	TRBJ1-5	.	TGCGCCAGCAGCCAAGATTCCGGTTACAGCAATCAGCCCCAGCATTTT	CASSQDSGYSNQPQHF
TRBV7-2	TRBD1	TRBJ1-6	once	TGTGCCAGCAGCTTAGGACAGGGTGGGTCACCCCTCCACTTT	CASSLGQGGSPLHF
TRBV6-6	.	TRBJ1-4	.	TGTGCCAGCAGGATAACGGATGGAAAACTGTTTTTT	CASRITDGKLFF
TRBV7-3	.	TRBJ1-4	few	TGTGCCAGCAGCTTAACGGGGGGCACTAATGAAAAACTGTTTTTT	CASSLTGGTNEKLFF
TRBV28	TRBD1	TRBJ1-1	.	TGTGCCAGCAGTTTCTCAGGGGGCGCGACTGAAGCTTTCTTT	CASSFSGGATEAFF
TRBV7-9	.	TRBJ1-1	.	TGTGCCAGCAGCCCACAGGGAGGGGTGAACACTGAAGCTTTCTTT	CASSPQGGVNTEAFF
TRBV29-1	TRBD1	TRBJ1-2	.	TGCAGCGACCTAGCGGGACAGGTAAACTATGGCTACACCTTC	CSDLAGQVNYGYTF
TRBV28	.	TRBJ2-7	.	TGTGCCAGCAGTTTGAAGGGCCACGAGCAGTACTTC	CASSLKGHEQYF
TRBV30	.	TRBJ1-1	.	TGTGCCTCACGGGTACAGCCGAACACTGAAGCTTTCTTT	CASRVQPNTEAFF
TRBV5-4	TRBD1	TRBJ2-2	.	TGTGCCAGCAGCCCCCAGACGACAGGGGTTACCGGGGAGCTGTTTTTT	CASSPQTTGVTGELFF
TRBV11-2	.	TRBJ2-3	.	TGTGCCAGCAGCTTAGGTGCCGGGACTAGCACAGATACGCAGTATTTT	CASSLGAGTSTDTQYF
TRBV6-5	.	TRBJ2-7	once	TGTGCCAGCAGGAAAGGGGCCAACTCCTACGAGCAGTACTTC	CASRKGANSYEQYF
TRBV5-1	.	TRBJ2-7	.	TGCGCCAGCAGCCTCGGATCCTCCTACGAGCAGTACTTC	CASSLGSSYEQYF
TRBV27	TRBD2	TRBJ2-6	.	TGTGCCAGCAGTTTAACGGGGGGGAGCTCTGGGGCCAACGTCCTGACTTTC	CASSLTGGSSGANVLTF
TRBV6-5	TRBD2	TRBJ2-7	.	TGTGCCAGCAGTACGGGACTAGCGGAATACGAGCAGTACTTC	CASSTGLAEYEQYF
TRBV29-1	.	TRBJ1-2	.	TGCAGCGTTGATCCAGGGGACAATGGCTACACCTTC	CSVDPGDNGYTF